The 13 T cell receptor beta chains below were found in one sample sequenced in a study of T cells in Graves' hyperthyroidism and ophthalmopathy. The source material, RNA transcripts, was used to amplify TCR beta CDR3 regions. Carried out on the TCR CDR3, a first-round RT-PCR used the HTBI primer set. Via MiXCR, TCRdb re-called the multiplex PCR reads, giving one row per CDR3 protein. The sample lists about 96,000 distinct CDR3 sequences, approximately 56% occurring once. The sample taken for sequencing was blood. The receptors originated from a woman between 40 and 50 years old with Graves' hyperthyroidism.

V and J are TRBV20-1 and TRBJ1-5; D remains ambiguous. The V end was cut by 8 bases, the J end by 2 bases, with 13 bases between. Germline CDR1 DFQATT, CDR2 SNEGSKA (reference sequence). CDR3 length equals 13 residues. The CDR3 here is CSYRRGGNQPQHF. DNA of the CDR3: TGCAGTTACCGTCGTGGCGGCAATCAGCCCCAGCATTTT.

Many counts were recorded for this clonotype. The V call is TRBV29-1, the J call TRBJ2-3; D remains ambiguous. This CDR3 is built from 13 residues. From germline, CDR1 is SQVTM and CDR2 ANQGSEA. The V end lost 5 bases, the J end lost 3 bases, and 12 bases lay between the germline ends. Here the CDR3 DNA reads TGCAGCGTTAGTTGGGGTAGGACAGATACGCAGTATTTT. It specifies CSVSWGRTDTQYF.

Regarding this clonotype: A much bigger clone sits one base away, suggesting this may be a read error. CDR3 DNA: TGTGCCTGCAGCAAGCGGGAGGCCTACGAGCAGTACTTC. Amino acids: CACSKREAYEQYF. This rearrangement joins TRBV7-9 to TRBJ2-7, with TRBD2 identical over 9 bases. The CDR3 covers 13 residues. CDR1 and CDR2 from the germline V gene are SEHNR and FQNEAQ (reference sequence).

V usage is TRBV7-6 and J usage is TRBJ2-5; the match to TRBD1 covers 8 bases. This CDR3 comprises 14 residues. J lost 4 bases, V lost 2 bases, and 3 bases had no gene match. Germline lookup yields CDR1 SGHVS and CDR2 FNYEAQ. DNA for the CDR3: TGTGCCAGCAGCTTATTTACAGGGGGAGAGACCCAGTACTTC. This translates into CASSLFTGGETQYF.

Turning to this clonotype: A much more abundant neighbour one base away suggests this may be a read error. The chain is built from TRBV29-1 and TRBJ2-3; a weak D match, TRBD2 (5 bases). V lost 8 bases, J lost 2 bases, and 11 bases lay in between. The CDR3 contains 12 residues. Germline V gene sequence: CDR1 SQVTM, CDR2 ANQGSEA. The CDR3 DNA reads TGCAGCATTACCCGGGACACAGATACGCAGTATTTT. Protein product: CSITRDTDTQYF.

This clonotype showed up many times. V gene TRBV7-9 combines with J gene TRBJ2-2; 10 positions match TRBD1. The junction had 11 bases not matched to a gene; V was cut back by 5 bases and J by 5 bases. This CDR3 is built from 17 residues. Germline lookup yields CDR1 SEHNR and CDR2 FQNEAQ (reference sequence). CDR3 coding DNA: TGTGCCAGCAGCCAAGGGACAGGGGTCGCCTTGACCGGGGAGCTGTTTTTT. It is translated as CASSQGTGVALTGELFF.

The chain employs TRBV19 and TRBJ2-5; no clear D gene. This CDR3 spans 14 amino acids. Germline V gene lookup returns CDR1 LNHDA and CDR2 SQIVND (reference sequence). V lost 6 bases and J 5 bases, leaving 16 bases between the germline ends. The CDR3, as DNA: TGTGCCAGTAGCCCTGGACCTTTTACGGAGACCCAGTACTTC. Residues: CASSPGPFTETQYF.

This clonotype was counted at least ten times. The chain couples TRBV5-1 to TRBJ1-1; D unresolved. The CDR3 is 14 amino acids. Per the germline V gene, CDR1 is SGHRS and CDR2 is YFSETQ. The V and J ends lost 0 bases and 4 bases respectively, with 10 bases between them. CDR3 region: CASSLAREGTEAFF. The CDR3 coding sequence is TGCGCCAGCAGCTTGGCGCGGGAGGGCACTGAAGCTTTCTTT.

On this clonotype itself: Relative to the germline gene, one junction end is altered; a read error may explain this. The chain joins TRBV7-4 to TRBJ1-1; possibly TRBD1 for D (6 bases). This CDR3 spans 16 amino acids. Germline values: CDR1 SGHVT, CDR2 SQSDAQ. The CDR3 DNA follows: TGTGCCAGCAGCTTCTGGGGGCCCGGGGGGGAGACTGAAGCTTTCTTC. Translation gives CASSFWGPGGETEAFF.

In the case of this clonotype: Being one base from a much bigger clone, this may be a read error. The CDR3 carries no conserved terminal phenylalanine or tryptophan, so it likely arises from a read error. V usage is TRBV18 and J usage is TRBJ2-6; no definite D call. The CDR3 consists of 17 residues. Deletions cut 1 base from V and 9 bases from J, with 19 bases between. The germline gives CDR1 KGHSH, CDR2 LQKENI. CDR3 in amino acids: CASSPRLGSMRFNVLTS. The CDR3, as DNA: TGTGCCAGCTCACCACGGCTAGGTTCAATGAGATTCAACGTCCTGACTTCC.

Points on this clonotype: It is likely a read error, because the conserved phenylalanine at the end of the CDR3 is missing. The limits of the CDR3 on the DNA are not certain, so only TCRdb's listed CDR3 is given. The CDR3 spells CASSLWRISNT. This chain uses TRBV28 with TRBJ2-5. Per germline, CDR1 MDHEN and CDR2 SYDVKM. The CDR3 spans 11 residues, counting both ends.

This clonotype was recorded many times. This chain joins TRBV29-1 and TRBJ2-7; tentatively, D is TRBD1 or TRBD2 (6 bases each). Germline V lookup: CDR1 SQVTM, CDR2 ANQGSEA. Trimming stripped 8 bases from V and 3 bases from J, with 14 bases between. This CDR3 comprises 12 residues. The CDR3 DNA reads as TGCAGCTTAGGAGGGGGTCTCTACGAGCAGTACTTC. It encodes CSLGGGLYEQYF.

The rearrangement uses TRBV7-2 and TRBJ2-3, with 7 positions matching TRBD2. CDR3 length equals 15 residues. In germline, CDR1 is SGHTA, CDR2 FQGNSA. Germline trimming cut 5 bases from V and 2 bases from J; bases unmatched to any gene: 7. The DNA for the CDR3 is TGTGCCAGCAGCGTACGGGAGGTGTTCACAGATACGCAGTATTTT. It is translated as CASSVREVFTDTQYF. Using reference TRBV7-2 and TRBJ2-3 for the parts outside the CDR3, the full variable domain is GAGVSQSPSNKVTEKGKDVELRCDPISGHTALYWYRQSLGQGLEFLIYFQGNSAPDKSGLPSDRFSAERTGGSVSTLTIQRTQQEDSAVYLCASSVREVFTDTQYFGPGTRLTVL.